This T cell receptor (beta chain) was retrieved from a study of blood T cell repertoires in COVID-19. As for the study in general: The study drew acute and convalescent COVID-19 samples from the United States, Italy and Spain. Sample material is recorded as cDNA or gDNA derived from T cells, B-cell-depleted T cells, or PBMCs.

In the source study's methods: Amplification with reference gene primers provided the estimates of nucleated cell counts. Method: immunoSEQ multiplex PCR; TCRdb's copy keeps in-frame clones and lacks some. V, J and clone size reflect that table, while D and trimming were determined from the DNA. The sample contains approximately 52,000 clones, less than 95% of which appear only once. Germline V gene data show CDR1 as LGHDT and CDR2 as YNNKEL (reference sequence). The CDR3 has 16 amino acids. Trimming left V 4 bases short and J 3 bases short, with 15 bases between. This TCR came from a human donor in a cohort sampled during active COVID-19. V is TRBV3-1 (or the pseudogene TRBV3-2) and J is TRBJ2-2; the D gene is possibly TRBD2 (5 bases). The sequenced material came from peripheral blood. This CDR3 reads CASSLEAEGYTGELFF. In DNA form, the CDR3 reads TGTGCCAGCAGCCTAGAAGCGGAAGGGTACACCGGGGAGCTGTTTTTT.